The 19 T cell receptor beta chains listed next were all sequenced from one sample in a study of neurological immune-mediated disorders. A single record per CDR3 protein comes from TCRdb applying MiXCR to the 5' RACE reads. The sample consists of 30,000 to 40,000 distinct CDR3 sequences, 3% to 4% of them appearing once. The sequenced sample consisted of PBMCs. The receptors were gathered from a man aged 25 to 40 with multiple sclerosis.

This clonotype showed up many times. This chain connects TRBV5-5 to TRBJ1-2; D is perhaps TRBD1 (6 bases). V was trimmed by 1 base and J by 8 bases, leaving 15 bases between them. Per the germline V gene, CDR1 is SGHKS and CDR2 is YYEKEE (reference sequence). The CDR3 contains 14 residues. The CDR3 region is CASSLSGGGGGYTF. As DNA, the CDR3 is TGTGCCAGCAGCTTGAGTGGAGGAGGGGGAGGCTACACCTTC.

This clonotype was recorded at least ten times. This chain connects TRBV11-2 to TRBJ2-3; D may be TRBD2 (6 bases). The CDR3 is 13 residues long. V lost 1 base and J 5 bases, leaving 7 bases between the germline ends. Germline CDR1 SGHAT, CDR2 FQNNGV. This CDR3 reads CASSLVGGDTQYF. The CDR3, as DNA: TGTGCCAGCAGCTTAGTCGGGGGAGATACGCAGTATTTT. The whole variable domain, remainder taken from reference TRBV11-2 and TRBJ2-3, is EAGVAQSPRYKIIEKRQSVAFWCNPISGHATLYWYQQILGQGPKLLIQFQNNGVVDDSQLPKDRFSAERLKGVDSTLKIQPAKLEDSAVYLCASSLVGGDTQYFGPGTRLTVL.

This clonotype was counted many times. The gene calls are TRBV3-1 and TRBJ2-1, with TRBD2 as a possible D gene (5 bases). The V and J ends lost 6 bases and 7 bases respectively, with 13 bases between them. CDR1 and CDR2 from the germline V gene are LGHDT and YNNKEL (reference sequence). This CDR3 is built from 13 residues. DNA of the CDR3: TGTGCCAGCAGACATACCCCGGGGAATGAGCAGTTCTTC. Translation: CASRHTPGNEQFF.

In this sample, this clonotype turned up many times. DNA of the CDR3: TGCAGCGTGGTATTCACTGAAGCTTTCTTT. Protein sequence: CSVVFTEAFF. The chain employs TRBV29-1 and TRBJ1-1; no clear D. The CDR3 is 10 residues long. The germline V and J ends were trimmed by 6 bases and 4 bases, with 6 bases remaining between them. The germline V gene has CDR1 SQVTM and CDR2 ANQGSEA.

This clonotype showed up many times. The chain uses TRBV7-2 and TRBJ1-2, with D uncertain. The length of the CDR3 is 14 residues. Germline CDR1 reads SGHTA; CDR2 reads FQGNSA. Trimming stripped 4 bases from V and 2 bases from J, with 11 bases between. The CDR3: CASSWGAGNYGYTF. The CDR3 nucleotides read TGTGCCAGCAGCTGGGGAGCGGGCAACTATGGCTACACCTTC.

This clonotype was observed a handful of times. The chain recombines TRBV29-1 with TRBJ1-1; D unresolved. Trimming took off 4 bases at V and 4 bases at J, with 10 bases between the two ends. The CDR3 totals 12 residues. CDR1 SQVTM and CDR2 ANQGSEA come from the germline V gene. This chain's CDR3 is CSVVGLSTEAFF. CDR3 bases: TGCAGCGTTGTAGGTCTGAGCACTGAAGCTTTCTTT.

This clonotype was recorded at least ten times. The rearrangement uses TRBV20-1 and TRBJ1-1; D possibly corresponds to TRBD1 (6 bases). The CDR3 sequence is 14 residues long. Deletions cut 1 base from V and 3 bases from J, with 12 bases between. Germline V gene data show CDR1 as DFQATT and CDR2 as SNEGSKA (reference sequence). In DNA, the CDR3 is TGCAGTGCTAGAGGAGGGGCAGGGGACACTGAAGCTTTCTTT. It specifies CSARGGAGDTEAFF.

This clonotype occurred many times. The chain has TRBV7-2 and TRBJ2-3; D call uncertain. CDR3 length: 13 residues. Germline CDR1 and CDR2: SGHTA and FQGNSA. The ends were cut back, 1 base at V and 12 bases at J, with 14 bases in the middle. The CDR3 protein is CASSLGDHRPQYF. In nucleotides, the CDR3 is TGTGCCAGCAGCTTAGGCGACCACCGCCCCCAGTATTTT. Based on the CDR3 plus reference TRBV7-2 and TRBJ2-3, the full variable domain is GAGVSQSPSNKVTEKGKDVELRCDPISGHTALYWYRQSLGQGLEFLIYFQGNSAPDKSGLPSDRFSAERTGGSVSTLTIQRTQQEDSAVYLCASSLGDHRPQYFGPGTRLTVL.

This clonotype was counted many times. This chain links TRBV12-3 or TRBV12-4 with TRBJ2-3; D uncertain. The length of the CDR3 is 13 residues. Trimming took off 2 bases at V and 0 bases at J, with 3 bases between the two ends. CDR3 in amino acids: CASSLSSTDTQYF. Written as DNA, the CDR3 is TGTGCCAGCAGTTTATCCAGCACAGATACGCAGTATTTT.

This clonotype was counted at least ten times. V gene TRBV10-1 combines with J gene TRBJ1-1, with TRBD1 matching 10 bases. Looked up from germline, CDR1 is WNHNN and CDR2 is SYGVQD (reference sequence). The J segment lost 4 bases and the V segment lost 6 bases, leaving 5 bases of the junction unmatched. The CDR3 spans 14 residues. CDR3: CASRPGQGSTEAFF. CDR3 DNA: TGCGCCAGCAGACCGGGACAGGGGAGCACTGAAGCTTTCTTT.

This clonotype was detected many times. V usage is TRBV20-1 and J usage is TRBJ2-4; TRBD1 or TRBD2 may be the D gene (6 bases each). Germline CDR1 DFQATT, CDR2 SNEGSKA (reference sequence). V dropped 0 bases and J dropped 7 bases, with 13 bases sitting between them. This CDR3 is 14 amino acids long. The CDR3 sequence: CSARDGGRKNIQYF. The CDR3 nucleotides read TGCAGTGCTAGAGATGGGGGGCGCAAGAACATTCAGTACTTC.

At least ten counts were recorded for this clonotype. This rearrangement joins TRBV9 to TRBJ1-5; 7 bases map to TRBD1. The germline V gene encodes CDR1 SGDLS and CDR2 YYNGEE. The CDR3 runs to 15 residues. The J segment lost 4 bases and the V segment lost 3 bases, leaving 7 bases of the junction unmatched. The DNA for the CDR3 is TGTGCCAGCAGCGCTGAGGGGGCGCGAAATCAGCCCCAGCATTTT. Protein product: CASSAEGARNQPQHF.

This rearrangement joins TRBV20-1 to TRBJ2-7; a possible D gene is TRBD1 (6 bases). CDR3 length: 12 amino acids. The V gene's germline CDR1 is DFQATT and CDR2 SNEGSKA (reference sequence). The V and J ends lost 8 bases and 2 bases respectively, with 13 bases between them. In nucleotides, the CDR3 is TGCAGTTCTGTGACAGGCCCCTACGAGCAGTACTTC. This encodes CSSVTGPYEQYF.

This clonotype was seen repeatedly, ten times or more. The rearrangement joins TRBV9 to TRBJ1-2; D is perhaps TRBD1 (5 bases). V lost 0 bases and J lost 4, with 13 bases in between. Looked up from germline, CDR1 is SGDLS and CDR2 is YYNGEE. The CDR3 totals 15 residues. The CDR3 reads CASSVGVTATYGYTF. DNA of the CDR3: TGTGCCAGCAGCGTAGGGGTGACAGCCACCTATGGCTACACCTTC.

This chain uses TRBV25-1 with TRBJ2-2; 7 bases align to TRBD2. The CDR3 loop spans 14 amino acids. Trimming removed 9 bases from V and 2 bases from J; junction bases left unmatched: 6. Germline V gene data show CDR1 as MGHDK and CDR2 as SYGVNS. The CDR3 DNA is TGTGCCAGTCGGGGGGTCCTCAACACCGGGGAGCTGTTTTTT. It codes for CASRGVLNTGELFF.

This clonotype was detected many times. The genes are TRBV7-9 and TRBJ1-1; 8 bases align to TRBD1. The V gene's germline CDR1 is SEHNR and CDR2 FQNEAQ (reference sequence). The CDR3 sequence is 14 residues long. V shed 3 bases and J 5 bases; nucleotides not matched to a gene: 5. CDR3 region: CASSFPGGGTEAFF. DNA of the CDR3: TGTGCCAGCAGCTTTCCAGGGGGCGGAACTGAAGCTTTCTTT.

On this clonotype itself: One end of the junction does not line up with germline, which may come from a read error. The genes are TRBV10-1 and TRBJ1-6; TRBD1 might be the D (6 bases). Germline loops: CDR1 WNHNN, CDR2 SYGVQD (reference sequence). The CDR3 is made up of 14 amino acids. CDR3 in DNA: TGCGCCAGCAGACAGGGCTCCTATAATTCACCCCTCAACTTT. Translating it yields CASRQGSYNSPLNF.

This clonotype showed up many times. This rearrangement joins TRBV20-1 to TRBJ1-1, with no clear D. This CDR3 is built from 11 residues. Trimming shortened V by 8 bases and J by 5 bases, and 12 bases separated the two germline ends. Germline CDR1 is DFQATT and CDR2 is SNEGSKA (reference sequence). In DNA, the CDR3 is TGCAGTACCCGGGGAACTACTGAAGCTTTCTTT. Residues: CSTRGTTEAFF.

The sample holds a few counts of this clonotype. A read error may be the cause here, since a much bigger clone is one base away. V usage is TRBV7-2 and J usage is TRBJ2-5; 8 nucleotides line up with TRBD1. Per germline, CDR1 SGHTA and CDR2 FQGNSA. V shed 4 bases, J shed 5 bases, and the junction held 9 bases outside the gene matches. This CDR3 comprises 15 residues. The CDR3 loop is CASSSWTGTEETQYF. The CDR3, as DNA: TGTGCCAGCAGCTCATGGACAGGGACGGAGGAGACCCAGTACTTC.